The source of this TCR beta chain is a study of blood T cell repertoires in COVID-19. On the study more broadly: Some COVID-19 samples were acute and others convalescent; all came from the United States, Italy and Spain. Nucleic acid was either cDNA or gDNA, and it came from T cells, B-cell-depleted T cells, or PBMCs.

Original methodology: Cell counts per sample came from amplifying reference gene primers. Using immunoSEQ multiplex PCR, the repertoire was profiled, and TCRdb retains in-frame clones only, with some absent. V, J and clone size derive from that table, while D and trimming were established from the DNA sequence. The table includes about 75,000 clones, roughly 90% detected once. Germline loops: CDR1 MDHEN, CDR2 SYDVKM. Trimming removed 10 bases from V and 5 bases from J, with 12 bases in between. CDR3 length: 12 amino acids. This TCR was sampled from a human donor in a cohort sampled during active COVID-19. The chain carries TRBV28 and TRBJ1-5; TRBD1 is a possible D gene (6 bases). The sequencing input was peripheral blood. CDR3 bases: TGTGCCACACAGGGAATGGATCAGCCCCAGCATTTT. Protein: CATQGMDQPQHF. Filled out from reference TRBV28 and TRBJ1-5, the complete variable domain reads DVKVTQSSRYLVKRTGEKVFLECVQDMDHENMFWYRQDPGLGLRLIYFSYDVKMKEKGDIPEGYSVSREKKERFSLILESASTNQTSMYLCATQGMDQPQHFGDGTRLSIL.